One sample yielded the 30 T cell receptor beta chains listed below, sequenced in a study of Ad26.COV2.S vaccination and SARS-CoV-2 variants. Treatment specified: some 19 received Ad26.COV2.S at low or high dose, single or two shots; roughly five received placebo; per-sample allocation not given. Sampling occurred on day 63 after the first vaccine or placebo injection. Data came from immunoSEQ multiplex PCR; TCRdb stores just in-frame clones and leaves some out. The sample lists around 340,000 clones, 80% to 90% occurring once. This specimen was peripheral blood, taken in a trial of Ad26.COV2.S vaccine versus placebo. Source of these receptors: a person between 18 and 60 years old who received the Ad26.COV2.S COVID-19 vaccine or a placebo.

The chain links TRBV7-8 to TRBJ1-6; a possible D gene is TRBD1 (6 bases). Germline V gene data show CDR1 as SGHVS and CDR2 as FQNEAQ. This CDR3 has 16 residues. V was trimmed by 4 bases and J by 0 bases, leaving 10 bases between them. The CDR3 region is CASSWEQGSYNSPLHF. The CDR3 DNA reads as TGTGCCAGCAGCTGGGAACAGGGCTCCTATAATTCACCCCTCCACTTT.

The rearrangement links TRBV4-1 to TRBJ1-1, with unresolved D. The germline CDR1 and CDR2 sequences are MGHRA and YSYEKL. V dropped 0 bases and J dropped 6 bases, with 17 bases sitting between them. CDR3 length: 16 residues. The chain's CDR3 is CASSQDGGLWKAEAFF. For the CDR3, the DNA is TGCGCCAGCAGCCAAGATGGTGGGCTTTGGAAAGCTGAAGCTTTCTTT.

DNA for the CDR3: TGTGCCATCAGTGAGGGGGTCGGGGGGAAATGGGACACAGATACGCAGTATTTT. Its translation: CAISEGVGGKWDTDTQYF. The V and J genes are TRBV10-3 and TRBJ2-3, with 7 bases lining up with TRBD2. CDR3 size: 18 residues. From germline, CDR1 is ENHRY and CDR2 SYGVKD. With V trimmed by 2 bases and J by 2 bases, 13 bases remained unmatched.

This clone has just one count. J is TRBJ2-7 and V is TRBV4-1, with 10 bases that match TRBD1. Trimming took 3 bases from V and 7 from J; bases not matched to a gene: 12. CDR1 and CDR2 from the germline V gene are MGHRA and YSYEKL. This CDR3 comprises 16 residues. The CDR3 sequence: CASSQPRRDRGGEQYF. The DNA for the CDR3 is TGCGCCAGCAGCCAGCCTCGCCGGGACAGGGGTGGGGAGCAGTACTTC.

The V and J genes are TRBV7-9 and TRBJ2-5; D could derive from TRBD1 or TRBD2 (5 bases each). Germline V gene sequence: CDR1 SEHNR, CDR2 FQNEAQ (reference sequence). V gave up 1 base and J gave up 5 bases, with 11 bases separating them. The CDR3 covers 14 residues. CDR3: CASSLGHEGETQYF. Here the CDR3 DNA reads TGTGCCAGCAGCTTAGGTCACGAGGGGGAGACCCAGTACTTC. The whole variable domain, filled in from reference TRBV7-9 and TRBJ2-5, reads DTGVSQNPRHKITKRGQNVTFRCDPISEHNRLYWYRQTLGQGPEFLTYFQNEAQLEKSRLLSDRFSAERPKGSFSTLEIQRTEQGDSAMYLCASSLGHEGETQYFGPGTRLLVL.

This chain links TRBV18 with TRBJ2-3; D is undetermined. Trimming removed 3 bases from V and 0 bases from J, with 7 bases in between. The V gene's germline CDR1 is KGHSH and CDR2 LQKENI. This CDR3 contains 14 residues. CDR3 protein: CASSPDLSTDTQYF. CDR3 DNA: TGTGCCAGCTCACCGGACCTCAGCACAGATACGCAGTATTTT.

The chain combines TRBV2 with TRBJ2-3, with D tentatively TRBD2 (5 bases). The CDR3 is 13 residues long. CDR1 and CDR2 (germline): SNHLY, FYNNEI. V lost 5 bases, J lost 3 bases, and 9 bases lay in between. Here the CDR3 reads CASSQGSTDTQYF. The DNA of the CDR3 is TGTGCCAGCAGTCAAGGGAGTACAGATACGCAGTATTTT.

As DNA, the CDR3 is TGCAGTGCTAGACAGGGGGCCCTCTACACCTTC. This translates into CSARQGALYTF. The chain combines TRBV20-1 with TRBJ1-2; 8 bases line up with TRBD1. The CDR3 runs to 11 residues. CDR1 and CDR2 from the germline V gene are DFQATT and SNEGSKA (reference sequence). The V and J ends lost 2 bases and 10 bases, in that order; junction bases with no gene match: 3.

The rearrangement uses TRBV7-2 and TRBJ2-3, with a tentative D call TRBD2 (6 bases). V lost 5 bases to trimming and J lost 1 base, with 13 bases between them. CDR3 size: 15 residues. Germline-derived CDR1 and CDR2 are SGHTA and FQGNSA. The CDR3 DNA sequence: TGTGCCAGCAGCCGCACCGGGGGTGGCACAGATACGCAGTATTTT. Protein product: CASSRTGGGTDTQYF.

The CDR3 protein is CASSLAYGGSGNTIYF. For the CDR3, the DNA is TGTGCCAGCAGCTTAGCGTATGGGGGCTCTGGAAACACCATATATTTT. The rearrangement links TRBV7-6 to TRBJ1-3, with D possibly being TRBD1 (5 bases). V was cut by 0 bases and J by 0 bases, with 9 bases left in between. Germline CDR1 is SGHVS and CDR2 is FNYEAQ. CDR3 length: 16 amino acids.

The V gene is TRBV27, the J gene TRBJ2-1; the match to TRBD2 covers 9 bases. The germline CDR1 and CDR2 sequences are MNHEY and SMNVEV (reference sequence). V was clipped by 7 bases and J by 8 bases; unmatched bases: 15. The CDR3 consists of 16 residues. Here the CDR3 DNA reads TGTGCCAGCACCACCTCATCTAGCGGGATTTGGCATGAGCAGTTCTTC. It is translated as CASTTSSSGIWHEQFF.

The CDR3 sequence: CASSNLADYNEQFF. CDR3 in DNA: TGTGCCAGCAGCAATCTAGCGGACTACAATGAGCAGTTCTTC. The chain recombines TRBV7-9 with TRBJ2-1; 7 nucleotides agree with TRBD2. V dropped 5 bases and J dropped 3; count of bases not matched to a gene: 4. The germline gives CDR1 SEHNR, CDR2 FQNEAQ (reference sequence). This CDR3 comprises 14 residues.

The chain couples TRBV12-2 to TRBJ1-2. TRBV12-2 is recorded as a pseudogene. This CDR3 comprises 16 residues. The CDR3 bases are TGTGCAAGTCGCGAAACGGTTACAGCGAGAACACATGGCTACACCTTC. The encoded protein is CASRETVTARTHGYTF.

This clone occurred once. V is TRBV19 and J is TRBJ2-3; weak D call: TRBD2 (6 bases). Germline V lookup: CDR1 LNHDA, CDR2 SQIVND (reference sequence). V was cut by 6 bases and J by 4 bases, with 17 bases left in between. CDR3 size: 15 residues. CDR3 in amino acids: CASRGGGTKADTQYF. The CDR3 nucleotides are TGTGCCAGTAGGGGTGGAGGGACCAAGGCAGATACGCAGTATTTT.

This clone was seen just once. V gene TRBV4-2 combines with J gene TRBJ1-1; 9 nucleotides align to TRBD1. The V gene's germline CDR1 is LGHNA and CDR2 YNFKEQ. V lost 1 base to trimming and J lost 4 bases; unmatched junction nucleotides: 7. CDR3 size: 16 residues. The CDR3 DNA sequence: TGTGCCAGCAGCCAAGGCGAGTGGGACAGGGCCACTGAAGCTTTCTTT. This translates into CASSQGEWDRATEAFF.

The gene calls are TRBV10-3 and TRBJ2-1; possible D gene TRBD1, 5 bases. Germline V CDR1 and CDR2: ENHRY, SYGVKD. V was pared by 3 bases and J by 4 bases, with 7 bases between. CDR3 length: 13 residues. CDR3 in amino acids: CAISEGAYNEQFF. The DNA of the CDR3 is TGTGCCATCAGTGAAGGGGCATACAATGAGCAGTTCTTC.

This sequence joins TRBV5-6 and TRBJ1-2, with TRBD1 identical over 7 bases. Germline V gives CDR1 SGHDT, CDR2 YYEEEE. V lost 0 bases and J lost 8; bases outside the gene matches: 4. The CDR3 runs 13 residues. CDR3 bases: TGTGCCAGCAGCTTGGGCAGGGGGAAGGGCTACACCTTC. Its translation: CASSLGRGKGYTF.

The chain recombines TRBV19 with TRBJ2-5; weak D call: TRBD1 (7 bases). The CDR3 is 15 residues long. Germline V gene sequence: CDR1 LNHDA, CDR2 SQIVND (reference sequence). Trimming removed 9 bases at V and 4 bases at J, with 21 bases between. CDR3 sequence reads: CASPPRQGGSETQYF. The DNA for the CDR3 is TGTGCCAGCCCTCCAAGACAGGGAGGATCAGAGACCCAGTACTTC.

The chain is built from TRBV12-5 and TRBJ1-1, with 9 nucleotides matching TRBD1. With V trimmed by 1 base and J by 5 bases, 2 bases remained unmatched. CDR3 length equals 14 residues. CDR1 and CDR2 from the germline V gene are LGHNT and FRNRAP. The CDR3 DNA reads as TGTGCTAGTGGTTTGGGACAGGGGGAGACTGAAGCTTTCTTT. It codes for CASGLGQGETEAFF.

The genes are TRBV7-9 and TRBJ1-2; no firm D call. This CDR3 contains 16 residues. The germline V gene encodes CDR1 SEHNR and CDR2 FQNEAQ (reference sequence). Trimming shortened V by 3 bases and J by 0 bases, and 14 bases separated the two germline ends. CDR3 in DNA: TGTGCCAGCAGCTTGATATCCTGGGGAGCTAACTATGGCTACACCTTC. Translated, it gives CASSLISWGANYGYTF.

The rearrangement joins TRBV4-1 to TRBJ2-6, with 10 bases aligning to TRBD1. CDR1 is MGHRA and CDR2 is YSYEKL in the germline V gene. The CDR3 is 18 amino acids. The ends lost 5 bases at V and 3 bases at J; junction bases unmatched: 10. CDR3 sequence reads: CASSIAGQGRIGANVLTF. CDR3 in DNA: TGCGCCAGCAGCATCGCGGGACAGGGGCGTATTGGGGCCAACGTCCTGACTTTC.

V gene TRBV19 combines with J gene TRBJ2-5, with D perhaps TRBD2 (5 bases). There are 15 residues in the CDR3. The germline V gene has CDR1 LNHDA and CDR2 SQIVND (reference sequence). Trimming took off 5 bases at V and 1 base at J, with 14 bases between the two ends. CDR3 residues: CASSVGLLSQETQYF. CDR3 sequence (DNA): TGTGCCAGTAGTGTAGGACTTCTCAGCCAAGAGACCCAGTACTTC.

The table lists this clone with a count of one. The V gene is TRBV28, the J gene TRBJ1-2, with D tentatively TRBD1 (5 bases). Per the germline V gene, CDR1 is MDHEN and CDR2 is SYDVKM. V lost 6 bases and J lost 4, with 15 bases in between. This CDR3 comprises 14 residues. The DNA of the CDR3 is TGTGCCAGCAGAGAGCCTGGGGCCGGCTATGGCTACACCTTC. It translates to CASREPGAGYGYTF.

The V call is TRBV27, the J call TRBJ1-5; TRBD1 matches at 7 bases. Losses at the gene ends were 6 bases for V and 0 bases for J; bases not matched to a gene: 2. The CDR3 sequence is 14 residues long. The germline V gene has CDR1 MNHEY and CDR2 SMNVEV (reference sequence). The CDR3 reads CASRDRYSNQPQHF. Written as DNA, the CDR3 is TGTGCCAGCAGGGACAGGTATAGCAATCAGCCCCAGCATTTT.

The chain links TRBV7-2 to TRBJ2-5, with 10 bases aligning to TRBD2. The germline gives CDR1 SGHTA, CDR2 FQGNSA. Losses at the gene ends were 1 base for V and 1 base for J; bases not matched to a gene: 6. CDR3 length: 17 residues. This chain's CDR3 is CASSLGPPSGGQETQYF. In DNA, the CDR3 is TGTGCCAGCAGCTTAGGTCCACCTAGCGGGGGCCAAGAGACCCAGTACTTC. Drawing the rest from reference TRBV7-2 and TRBJ2-5, the complete variable domain is GAGVSQSPSNKVTEKGKDVELRCDPISGHTALYWYRQSLGQGLEFLIYFQGNSAPDKSGLPSDRFSAERTGGSVSTLTIQRTQQEDSAVYLCASSLGPPSGGQETQYFGPGTRLLVL.

The chain has TRBV19 and TRBJ1-3; D is unclear. Trimming left V 6 bases short and J 3 bases short, with 12 bases between. The CDR3 covers 14 residues. The V gene's germline CDR1 is LNHDA and CDR2 SQIVND (reference sequence). As DNA, the CDR3 is TGTGCCAGTAGCCAATTCCTTGGTGGAAACACCATATATTTT. Protein sequence: CASSQFLGGNTIYF.

The chain employs TRBV24-1 and TRBJ1-5; the match to TRBD1 covers 10 bases. The CDR3 loop spans 16 amino acids. Germline CDR1 and CDR2: KGHDR and SFDVKD. The trim removed 4 bases at V and 2 bases at J, leaving 4 bases unmatched. The CDR3 protein is CATSDPGTGGNQPQHF. CDR3 coding DNA: TGTGCCACCAGTGACCCCGGGACAGGGGGCAATCAGCCCCAGCATTTT.

This clone was detected once. The chain uses TRBV6-5 and TRBJ2-3, with D possibly TRBD2 on 6 matching bases. V was clipped by 0 bases and J by 2 bases, with 9 bases between them. The CDR3 spans 15 residues. In germline, CDR1 is MNHEY, CDR2 SVGAGI. Here the CDR3 DNA reads TGTGCCAGCAGTTACTCGGGACTCCTCACAGATACGCAGTATTTT. It translates to CASSYSGLLTDTQYF.

The V call is TRBV9, the J call TRBJ2-5, with D unclear. The germline CDR1 and CDR2 sequences are SGDLS and YYNGEE. Trimming pared 0 bases from V and 3 bases from J, leaving 12 bases between. This CDR3 has 15 residues. The CDR3 sequence is CASSVDATPKETQYF. The CDR3 bases are TGTGCCAGCAGCGTAGATGCGACTCCGAAAGAGACCCAGTACTTC.

CDR3 sequence (DNA): TGTGCCAGCAGCCTCGGGCTAATCGGAGAGCAGTTCTTC. Protein: CASSLGLIGEQFF. The genes are TRBV5-6 and TRBJ2-1; unclear D gene. CDR1 and CDR2 (germline): SGHDT, YYEEEE. The germline V and J ends were trimmed by 4 bases and 10 bases, with 15 bases remaining between them. The CDR3 loop spans 13 amino acids.